The 28 T cell receptor beta chains below were found in one sample sequenced in a study of OX40 agonist ivuxolimab in advanced cancers. The repertoire was sequenced with immunoSEQ multiplex PCR; TCRdb's copy has only in-frame clones and lacks some. The sample shows under 45,000 clones, 80% to 90% of them seen only once. The source was CD4+ or CD8+ T cells sorted from blood, collected in a trial of the OX40 agonist ivuxolimab. The receptor set was obtained from an adult with an advanced solid tumor such as melanoma, head and neck, liver or kidney cancer.

The gene calls are TRBV5-5 and TRBJ2-7; weak D call: TRBD1 (7 bases). The CDR3 loop spans 16 amino acids. Germline V CDR1 and CDR2: SGHKS, YYEKEE (reference sequence). With 0 bases removed from V and 0 bases from J, the gap between germline ends came to 13 bases. The CDR3 sequence is CASSLAGGQLSYEQYV. DNA of the CDR3: TGTGCCAGCAGCTTGGCCGGGGGACAGCTCTCCTACGAGCAGTACGTC.

This chain uses TRBV9 with TRBJ2-7, with 9 positions matching TRBD2. Germline-derived CDR1 and CDR2 are SGDLS and YYNGEE. V trimming: 0 bases; J trimming: 4 bases; junction bases outside the gene matches: 2. The CDR3 consists of 14 residues. The CDR3 loop is CASSVEAGGYEQYF. The CDR3 coding sequence is TGTGCCAGCAGCGTAGAAGCGGGAGGTTACGAGCAGTACTTC.

The genes are TRBV9 and TRBJ1-4; no reliable D call. The CDR3 has 13 residues. The germline V and J ends were trimmed by 0 bases and 5 bases, with 5 bases remaining between them. The germline V gene has CDR1 SGDLS and CDR2 YYNGEE. CDR3 sequence reads: CASSVVGNEKLFF. The CDR3 nucleotides read TGTGCCAGCAGCGTAGTTGGGAATGAAAAACTGTTTTTT.

Only one count was recorded for this clone. V is TRBV5-4 and J is TRBJ2-2; no firm D call. Trimming removed 1 base at V and 6 bases at J, with 4 bases between. Germline CDR1 is SGHNT and CDR2 is YYREEE (reference sequence). The length of the CDR3 is 12 residues. The CDR3 sequence: CASSLWPGELFF. CDR3 nucleotide sequence: TGTGCCAGCAGCTTGTGGCCCGGGGAGCTGTTTTTT. The full variable domain, with the rest looked up from reference TRBV5-4 and TRBJ2-2, is ETGVTQSPTHLIKTRGQQVTLRCSSQSGHNTVSWYQQALGQGPQFIFQYYREEENGRGNFPPRFSGLQFPNYSSELNVNALELDDSALYLCASSLWPGELFFGEGSRLTVL.

The chain carries TRBV12-5 and TRBJ1-6; 7 bases fit TRBD1. With V trimmed by 5 bases and J by 7 bases, 11 bases remained unmatched. The CDR3 spans 16 residues. Germline loops: CDR1 LGHNT, CDR2 FRNRAP. In nucleotides, the CDR3 is TGTGCTAGTGGTAGGGGACAGCCCTCCCGCAATTCACCCCTCCACTTT. Its translation is CASGRGQPSRNSPLHF.

Here the CDR3 DNA reads TGTGCCAGCAGCGCCAGGACAGGTTGGGAGACCCAGTACTTC. It translates to CASSARTGWETQYF. The chain has TRBV7-8 and TRBJ2-5; 7 nucleotides align to TRBD1. With 5 bases clipped from V and 5 bases from J, the junction kept 8 bases outside the gene matches. Germline CDR1 reads SGHVS; CDR2 reads FQNEAQ. This CDR3 region has 14 residues.

V and J are TRBV29-1 and TRBJ2-7; D is unclear. This CDR3 is built from 12 residues. In germline, CDR1 is SQVTM, CDR2 ANQGSEA. V was clipped by 5 bases and J by 7 bases, with 15 bases between them. Here the CDR3 reads CSVSLGYEEQYF. The CDR3 DNA is TGCAGCGTTTCCCTGGGGTATGAAGAGCAGTACTTC.

The rearrangement uses TRBV15 and TRBJ1-5, with D perhaps TRBD1 (5 bases). Trimming removed 0 bases at V and 0 bases at J, with 12 bases between. This CDR3 is 17 amino acids long. Germline-derived CDR1 and CDR2 are LNHNV and YYDKDF (reference sequence). The CDR3 reads CATSRDKRRGSNQPQHF. CDR3 DNA sequence: TGTGCCACCAGCAGAGATAAACGGAGGGGTAGCAATCAGCCCCAGCATTTT.

This clone was seen only once. The chain carries TRBV5-4 and TRBJ2-5; D uncertain. The CDR3 covers 14 residues. CDR1 and CDR2 from the germline V gene are SGHNT and YYREEE (reference sequence). Trimming removed 4 bases at V and 3 bases at J, with 13 bases between. The CDR3 DNA sequence: TGTGCCAGCAGCGGGGTGGACGGAGAAGAGACCCAGTACTTC. Amino acids: CASSGVDGEETQYF.

This sequence joins TRBV5-1 and TRBJ2-1; D unresolved. V lost 0 bases and J lost 2, with 9 bases in between. CDR3 size: 15 residues. From germline, CDR1 is SGHRS and CDR2 YFSETQ. CDR3 in DNA: TGCGCCAGCAGCTTGGCTGGTGATCCCTACAATGAGCAGTTCTTC. Protein product: CASSLAGDPYNEQFF.

The chain couples TRBV13 to TRBJ2-1; tentatively, D is TRBD2 (6 bases). The CDR3 is made up of 15 amino acids. Trimming shortened V by 2 bases and J by 2 bases, and 10 bases separated the two germline ends. The germline V gene has CDR1 PRHDT and CDR2 FYEKMQ (reference sequence). The CDR3 protein is CASSLRRGTYNEQFF. CDR3 nucleotides: TGTGCCAGCAGCTTACGGCGGGGCACCTACAATGAGCAGTTCTTC.

The chain carries TRBV18 and TRBJ2-2; D unresolved. The germline V and J ends were trimmed by 3 bases and 0 bases, with 11 bases remaining between them. The germline V gene encodes CDR1 KGHSH and CDR2 LQKENI. This CDR3 contains 16 residues. The CDR3, as DNA: TGTGCCAGCTCACCGCAACAGTCCGCGAACACCGGGGAGCTGTTTTTT. This sequence encodes CASSPQQSANTGELFF.

A single count supports this clone. V is TRBV7-9 and J is TRBJ1-3; 8 bases line up with TRBD1. Per the germline V gene, CDR1 is SEHNR and CDR2 is FQNEAQ (reference sequence). V dropped 1 base and J dropped 5; count of bases not matched to a gene: 7. The CDR3 totals 16 residues. The CDR3 spells CASSLGGGQGRNTIYF. The CDR3 DNA reads as TGTGCCAGCAGCTTAGGTGGTGGACAGGGTCGAAACACCATATATTTT.

This chain joins TRBV5-4 and TRBJ2-5; 7 nucleotides align to TRBD1. Germline V lookup: CDR1 SGHNT, CDR2 YYREEE (reference sequence). This CDR3 comprises 14 residues. V was clipped by 3 bases and J by 6 bases; unmatched bases: 8. CDR3: CASSSAGTAQTQYF. The CDR3 DNA reads as TGTGCCAGCAGCTCCGCCGGGACAGCCCAGACCCAGTACTTC.

The rearrangement joins TRBV2 to TRBJ1-1; no definite D call. Deletions cut 5 bases from V and 1 base from J, with 8 bases between. The CDR3 is 13 amino acids. Germline assignment: CDR1 SNHLY and CDR2 FYNNEI. The CDR3 protein is CASSTLPNTEAFF. Here the CDR3 DNA reads TGTGCCAGCAGTACATTACCGAACACTGAAGCTTTCTTT.

V and J are TRBV9 and TRBJ2-1, with TRBD2 matching 8 bases. Unmatched junction bases numbered 11, after V lost 3 bases and J lost 0 bases. This CDR3 has 18 amino acids. Germline-derived CDR1 and CDR2 are SGDLS and YYNGEE. CDR3 protein: CASSGMTSDYSSYNEQFF. The CDR3 region has the DNA TGTGCCAGCAGCGGGATGACTAGCGACTATAGCTCCTACAATGAGCAGTTCTTC.

The chain recombines TRBV5-4 with TRBJ2-1; TRBD1 matches at 7 bases. The germline V gene has CDR1 SGHNT and CDR2 YYREEE (reference sequence). V shed 0 bases and J 9 bases; nucleotides not matched to a gene: 6. The CDR3 runs to 14 residues. The chain's CDR3 is CASSLDRGSIEQFF. The CDR3 nucleotides read TGTGCCAGCAGCTTGGACAGGGGTAGTATTGAGCAGTTCTTC.

The chain employs TRBV5-1 and TRBJ2-7; D is unclear. V gave up 0 bases and J gave up 6 bases, with 10 bases separating them. There are 13 residues in the CDR3. Germline loops: CDR1 SGHRS, CDR2 YFSETQ. In DNA, the CDR3 is TGCGCCAGCAGCTTGGAACAATTCAGCGAGCAGTACGTC. It encodes CASSLEQFSEQYV.

J is TRBJ1-4 and V is TRBV11-3; D call uncertain. The V gene's germline CDR1 is SGHNT and CDR2 YENEEA. V lost 3 bases, J lost 4 bases, and 9 bases lay in between. The CDR3 sequence is 14 residues long. CDR3 sequence: CASSFSGVNEKLFF. The CDR3 DNA reads as TGTGCCAGCAGCTTCTCTGGGGTTAATGAAAAACTGTTTTTT. The full variable domain, its missing parts supplied by reference TRBV11-3 and TRBJ1-4, is EAGVVQSPRYKIIEKKQPVAFWCNPISGHNTLYWYLQNLGQGPELLIRYENEEAVDDSQLPKDRFSAERLKGVDSTLKIQPAELGDSAVYLCASSFSGVNEKLFFGSGTQLSVL.

The chain carries TRBV7-9 and TRBJ2-2; 13 bases align to TRBD2. This CDR3 region has 19 residues. Germline-derived CDR1 and CDR2 are SEHNR and FQNEAQ (reference sequence). Unmatched junction bases numbered 10, after V lost 6 bases and J lost 0 bases. The CDR3 sequence: CASSSTSGRRGANTGELFF. The CDR3 bases are TGTGCCAGCAGTTCGACTAGCGGGAGGCGGGGGGCGAACACCGGGGAGCTGTTTTTT.

The chain links TRBV27 to TRBJ2-2, with TRBD1 identical over 10 bases. The CDR3 loop spans 14 amino acids. Losses at the gene ends were 7 bases for V and 5 bases for J; bases not matched to a gene: 4. Looked up from germline, CDR1 is MNHEY and CDR2 is SMNVEV (reference sequence). The CDR3: CASMADRGTGELFF. CDR3 bases: TGTGCCAGCATGGCGGACAGGGGGACCGGGGAGCTGTTTTTT.

This chain uses TRBV2 with TRBJ2-1; 8 bases agree with TRBD2. The CDR3 totals 14 residues. The V segment lost 6 bases and the J segment 6 bases; nucleotides outside the gene matches: 7. Germline-derived CDR1 and CDR2 are SNHLY and FYNNEI. Here the CDR3 reads CASRLAGTANEQFF. The DNA for the CDR3 is TGTGCCAGCAGGTTAGCGGGAACCGCCAATGAGCAGTTCTTC.

The chain couples TRBV5-6 to TRBJ2-6, with D perhaps matching TRBD1 (6 bases). This CDR3 has 15 residues. Germline values: CDR1 SGHDT, CDR2 YYEEEE. V shed 0 bases and J shed 8 bases, with 12 bases lying between them. The CDR3 sequence is CASSLVSGETNVLTF. CDR3 DNA: TGTGCCAGCAGCTTGGTATCAGGGGAAACCAACGTCCTGACTTTC.

This sequence joins TRBV9 and TRBJ2-3, with TRBD2 identical over 13 bases. The CDR3 is 20 residues long. V was clipped by 0 bases and J by 0 bases; unmatched bases: 10. Germline V CDR1 and CDR2: SGDLS, YYNGEE. CDR3 nucleotide sequence: TGTGCCAGCAGCGTAGACCCCGGACTAGCGGGAGATTCTAGCACAGATACGCAGTATTTT. Translation: CASSVDPGLAGDSSTDTQYF.

The gene calls are TRBV7-6 and TRBJ1-5; no clear D. From germline, CDR1 is SGHVS and CDR2 FNYEAQ. Deletions cut 11 bases from V and 1 base from J, with 9 bases between. The CDR3 has 12 amino acids. CDR3 bases: TGTGCCGGTCCCGGCAGCAATCAGCCCCAGCATTTT. It is translated as CAGPGSNQPQHF.

The chain is built from TRBV2 and TRBJ1-2; D is uncertain. Germline-derived CDR1 and CDR2 are SNHLY and FYNNEI. Trimming took off 3 bases at V and 5 bases at J, with 16 bases between the two ends. This CDR3 is built from 15 residues. Here the CDR3 reads CASSDQVTAFYGYTF. The CDR3 DNA follows: TGTGCCAGCAGTGATCAGGTTACAGCATTTTATGGCTACACCTTC.

This clone came up once. The chain employs TRBV2 and TRBJ2-1, with D perhaps given as TRBD1 or TRBD2 (5 bases each). CDR3 size: 14 residues. From germline, CDR1 is SNHLY and CDR2 FYNNEI. V lost 7 bases and J lost 0, with 10 bases in between. The CDR3 DNA is TGTGCCAGCAAGCCAGGGAGCTCCTACAATGAGCAGTTCTTC. Its protein product is CASKPGSSYNEQFF.

The V and J genes are TRBV27 and TRBJ2-5; 7 nucleotides agree with TRBD1. The CDR3 contains 15 residues. Germline V gene data show CDR1 as MNHEY and CDR2 as SMNVEV (reference sequence). V dropped 4 bases and J dropped 2; count of bases not matched to a gene: 7. The CDR3 loop reads CASSSYDRAQETQYF. In DNA, the CDR3 is TGTGCCAGCAGTTCATACGACAGGGCTCAAGAGACCCAGTACTTC.